These 21 T cell receptor beta chains share one sample of origin, sequenced in a study of blood T cell repertoires in COVID-19. Sequencing used immunoSEQ multiplex PCR; TCRdb keeps in-frame clones, though not all of them. This table has about 38,000 clones, around 89% appearing once. The source material was peripheral blood. The receptor source for this set is a man aged 60-69 years with active or convalescent COVID-19.

The chain carries TRBV29-1 and TRBJ1-2, with D possibly matching TRBD1 (5 bases). The CDR3 length is 13 residues. V lost 5 bases, J lost 0 bases, and 10 bases lay in between. The germline V gene has CDR1 SQVTM and CDR2 ANQGSEA. The CDR3 spells CSVSRGTNYGYTF. The CDR3 DNA sequence: TGCAGCGTTTCTAGGGGAACTAACTATGGCTACACCTTC.

This clone was observed once. This sequence joins TRBV10-3 and TRBJ2-7; no clear D gene. The CDR3 has 15 amino acids. CDR1 is ENHRY, CDR2 SYGVKD, per germline. Trimming left V 2 bases short and J 3 bases short, with 14 bases between. The CDR3, as DNA: TGTGCCATCAGTGAGGAAGCGTTGGGTGTCTACGAGCAGTACTTC. Protein: CAISEEALGVYEQYF.

This clone came up a few times. Written as DNA, the CDR3 is TGTGCCAGAAGCTCATGCACTCTAGCGGGAGGTTCCAATGAGCAGTTCTTC. Translation: CARSSCTLAGGSNEQFF. The rearrangement uses TRBV7-5 and TRBJ2-1; no DNA check was done on the table's D call, TRBD2. TRBV7-5 corresponds to a pseudogene. The CDR3 is 17 residues long.

The rearrangement joins TRBV24-1 to TRBJ2-3; 7 bases line up with TRBD1. V trimming: 10 bases; J trimming: 5 bases; junction bases outside the gene matches: 11. Germline V gives CDR1 KGHDR, CDR2 SFDVKD. This CDR3 has 14 residues. CDR3 residues: CATRGTGDGDTQYF. The CDR3 DNA sequence: TGTGCCACGAGGGGTACAGGGGATGGAGATACGCAGTATTTT.

This chain connects TRBV2 to TRBJ1-6; 9 positions agree with TRBD1. Germline V gene lookup returns CDR1 SNHLY and CDR2 FYNNEI. There are 14 residues in the CDR3. V was clipped by 6 bases and J by 10 bases; unmatched bases: 7. The CDR3 loop is CASSRGQGTSPLHF. CDR3 bases: TGTGCCAGCAGCCGGGGACAGGGTACCTCACCCCTCCACTTT. Drawing the rest from reference TRBV2 and TRBJ1-6, the complete variable domain is EPEVTQTPSHQVTQMGQEVILRCVPISNHLYFYWYRQILGQKVEFLVSFYNNEISEKSEIFDDQFSVERPDGSNFTLKIRSTKLEDSAMYFCASSRGQGTSPLHFGNGTRLTVT.

This chain uses TRBV27 with TRBJ1-5; D is uncertain. In germline, CDR1 is MNHEY, CDR2 SMNVEV (reference sequence). The CDR3 consists of 14 residues. Trimming took off 4 bases at V and 0 bases at J, with 7 bases between the two ends. CDR3 protein: CASSSGYSNQPQHF. In nucleotides, the CDR3 is TGTGCCAGCAGTTCCGGTTATAGCAATCAGCCCCAGCATTTT.

The CDR3 region is CASSLDSGSTDTQYF. The CDR3 DNA is TGTGCCAGCAGCTTAGACTCGGGAAGCACAGATACGCAGTATTTT. The chain carries TRBV7-9 and TRBJ2-3; tentatively, D is TRBD2 (5 bases). V was trimmed by 1 base and J by 0 bases, leaving 8 bases between them. Germline V CDR1 and CDR2: SEHNR, FQNEAQ (reference sequence). The CDR3 is 15 amino acids. Complete variable domain (other parts from reference TRBV7-9 and TRBJ2-3): DTGVSQNPRHKITKRGQNVTFRCDPISEHNRLYWYRQTLGQGPEFLTYFQNEAQLEKSRLLSDRFSAERPKGSFSTLEIQRTEQGDSAMYLCASSLDSGSTDTQYFGPGTRLTVL.

This clone was recorded once. The V and J genes are TRBV9 and TRBJ2-1, with 7 bases identical to TRBD1. Per the germline V gene, CDR1 is SGDLS and CDR2 is YYNGEE. The CDR3 length is 13 residues. V lost 1 base and J lost 9; bases outside the gene matches: 4. The CDR3 region is CASSVYRDSEQFF. CDR3 DNA sequence: TGTGCCAGCAGCGTATACCGGGACAGTGAGCAGTTCTTC.

This chain uses TRBV7-2 with TRBJ2-7; maybe TRBD2 (6 bases). The CDR3 is 14 residues long. Germline CDR1 and CDR2: SGHTA and FQGNSA. The germline V and J ends were trimmed by 4 bases and 0 bases, with 10 bases remaining between them. CDR3 sequence: CASSYSGVSYEQYF. CDR3 coding DNA: TGTGCCAGCAGCTATAGCGGTGTCTCCTACGAGCAGTACTTC.

The chain employs TRBV6-6 and TRBJ2-7, with TRBD1 matching 8 bases. The junction had 6 bases not matched to a gene; V was cut back by 5 bases and J by 0 bases. The CDR3 is 15 residues long. Germline CDR1 and CDR2: MNHNY and SVGAGI (reference sequence). The CDR3 DNA sequence: TGTGCCAGCAGTCCTCCCGGACAGGGCTCCTACGAGCAGTACTTC. Translation gives CASSPPGQGSYEQYF.

This clone was detected once. The chain employs TRBV7-2 and TRBJ2-7, with a tentative D call TRBD1 (5 bases). This CDR3 comprises 14 residues. The germline CDR1 and CDR2 sequences are SGHTA and FQGNSA. Trimming cost V 5 bases and J 0 bases, with 11 bases left between them. CDR3 region: CASSPWGLSYEQYF. Here the CDR3 DNA reads TGTGCCAGCAGCCCTTGGGGCCTCTCCTACGAGCAGTACTTC.

J is TRBJ2-3 and V is TRBV4-1, with D perhaps matching TRBD1 (7 bases). V was pared by 0 bases and J by 7 bases, with 17 bases between. Germline V lookup: CDR1 MGHRA, CDR2 YSYEKL. The CDR3 extends over 16 amino acids. The CDR3 reads CASSQDPGGTMNTQYF. CDR3 coding DNA: TGCGCCAGCAGCCAAGATCCAGGGGGGACGATGAATACGCAGTATTTT.

The chain's CDR3 is CASSLVTSAISYEQYF. The CDR3 DNA reads as TGTGCCAGCAGCTTAGTGACTAGCGCGATTTCCTACGAGCAGTACTTC. The genes are TRBV11-2 and TRBJ2-7, with TRBD2 identical over 8 bases. Germline assignment: CDR1 SGHAT and CDR2 FQNNGV. Trimming at V came to 1 base and at J to 1 base, leaving 6 bases not matched to a gene. This CDR3 has 16 residues.

The chain couples TRBV28 to TRBJ2-7; TRBD1 agrees at 12 bases. The CDR3 is 17 amino acids. The germline gives CDR1 MDHEN, CDR2 SYDVKM. With 5 bases clipped from V and 6 bases from J, the junction kept 14 bases outside the gene matches. The CDR3 nucleotides are TGTGCCAGCAGTCCCCTCCGGACCGGGACAGGGGGCGCCGAGCAGTACTTC. Encoded protein: CASSPLRTGTGGAEQYF.

The V call is TRBV30, the J call TRBJ1-2; unclear D gene. Germline CDR1 reads GTSNPN; CDR2 reads SVGIG (reference sequence). The V and J ends lost 2 bases and 4 bases respectively, with 8 bases between them. The CDR3 runs 12 residues. CDR3 residues: CAWSISGYGYTF. The CDR3 DNA follows: TGTGCCTGGAGTATCTCAGGCTATGGCTACACCTTC.

J is TRBJ1-2 and V is TRBV7-2; 8 nucleotides match TRBD1. From germline, CDR1 is SGHTA and CDR2 FQGNSA. The CDR3 is 15 amino acids. V lost 5 bases and J lost 5; bases outside the gene matches: 10. The CDR3 nucleotides are TGTGCCAGCAGCCCAGGGTGGACAGGGATATATGGCTACACCTTC. It specifies CASSPGWTGIYGYTF.

This chain joins TRBV7-9 and TRBJ1-2, with D hard to call. V dropped 5 bases and J dropped 8 bases, with 18 bases sitting between them. Germline assignment: CDR1 SEHNR and CDR2 FQNEAQ (reference sequence). This CDR3 region has 14 residues. The CDR3 protein is CASSRPGVVRGYTF. The CDR3 DNA reads TGTGCCAGCAGCCGCCCCGGGGTGGTCCGCGGCTACACCTTC.

The CDR3 reads CASRHVGTGNTYEQYF. The CDR3 nucleotides read TGTGCCAGCAGACATGTCGGGACAGGTAACACCTACGAGCAGTACTTC. The V gene is TRBV7-9, the J gene TRBJ2-7, with 8 bases identical to TRBD1. The CDR3 is 16 amino acids. V gave up 6 bases and J gave up 2 bases; unmatched junction bases: 12. Germline-derived CDR1 and CDR2 are SEHNR and FQNEAQ (reference sequence).

The rearrangement uses TRBV9 and TRBJ2-1, with D possibly being TRBD2 (6 bases). V was pared by 0 bases and J by 0 bases, with 10 bases between. Germline loops: CDR1 SGDLS, CDR2 YYNGEE. The CDR3 runs 16 residues. CDR3: CASSVVEGTSYNEQFF. The CDR3 nucleotides are TGTGCCAGCAGCGTAGTGGAGGGAACCTCCTACAATGAGCAGTTCTTC.

The chain combines TRBV24-1 with TRBJ1-2; D might be TRBD1 (6 bases). Germline V CDR1 and CDR2: KGHDR, SFDVKD. The CDR3 is made up of 17 amino acids. The V and J ends lost 3 bases and 9 bases respectively, with 25 bases between them. The CDR3 reads CATSDPSGTLGGVSYTF. DNA for the CDR3: TGTGCCACCAGTGATCCGAGCGGGACACTGGGGGGAGTGAGCTACACCTTC.

The V call is TRBV5-1, the J call TRBJ1-4, with TRBD1 matching 8 bases. The ends lost 4 bases at V and 7 bases at J; junction bases unmatched: 6. CDR1 is SGHRS and CDR2 is YFSETQ in the germline V gene. The length of the CDR3 is 14 residues. The CDR3 nucleotides are TGCGCCAGCAGCCTTGGACAGGGCGGTGAAAAACTGTTTTTT. It yields the protein CASSLGQGGEKLFF.